This passage covers 31 T cell receptor beta chains from one sample sequenced in a study of shared clonotypes between healthy human individuals. Here immunoSEQ multiplex PCR was the method, and the copy in TCRdb shows in-frame clones only, minus some. The sample has 1,500,000 or so clones; about 98.5% are singletons. Sequences were obtained from naive CD4+ T cells sorted from blood. This sample's subset: CD45RA+ positively selected. The receptors originated from a man under 40 in good health.

This sequence joins TRBV11-2 and TRBJ2-7; 12 bases line up with TRBD2. The CDR3 has 14 residues. V shed 5 bases, J shed 3 bases, and the junction held 2 bases outside the gene matches. Per the germline V gene, CDR1 is SGHAT and CDR2 is FQNNGV. The CDR3 region is CASSPTSGSYEQYF. CDR3 sequence (DNA): TGTGCCAGCAGCCCGACTAGCGGGAGCTACGAGCAGTACTTC. The variable domain in full, completed from reference TRBV11-2 and TRBJ2-7, reads EAGVAQSPRYKIIEKRQSVAFWCNPISGHATLYWYQQILGQGPKLLIQFQNNGVVDDSQLPKDRFSAERLKGVDSTLKIQPAKLEDSAVYLCASSPTSGSYEQYFGPGTRLTVT.

This chain connects TRBV10-3 to TRBJ2-7, with D tentatively TRBD1 (6 bases). Germline V CDR1 and CDR2: ENHRY, SYGVKD. With 3 bases removed from V and 2 bases from J, the gap between germline ends came to 20 bases. The CDR3 has 17 residues. The CDR3 spells CAISDWVGNRETYEQYF. CDR3 nucleotides: TGTGCCATCAGTGATTGGGTTGGGAACAGGGAGACCTACGAGCAGTACTTC.

V is TRBV10-3 and J is TRBJ2-3; D might be TRBD2 (6 bases). V was shortened by 2 bases and J by 2 bases, with 20 bases between the two germline ends. This CDR3 has 18 residues. The germline gives CDR1 ENHRY, CDR2 SYGVKD. CDR3 in amino acids: CAISEQGLAYRNTDTQYF. The CDR3 bases are TGTGCCATCAGTGAGCAAGGTCTAGCGTACCGAAACACAGATACGCAGTATTTT.

The gene calls are TRBV30 and TRBJ2-2; possibly TRBD1 for D (5 bases). Germline V CDR1 and CDR2: GTSNPN, SVGIG (reference sequence). The ends were cut back, 6 bases at V and 0 bases at J, with 14 bases in the middle. The CDR3 contains 15 residues. The CDR3 DNA reads as TGTGCCTGCCCGTTAAGACAGACGAACACCGGGGAGCTGTTTTTT. It translates to CACPLRQTNTGELFF.

This chain connects TRBV10-3 to TRBJ1-4; unclear D gene. Germline V gene lookup returns CDR1 ENHRY and CDR2 SYGVKD. V was trimmed by 4 bases and J by 6 bases, leaving 9 bases between them. The CDR3 extends over 13 amino acids. CDR3 DNA sequence: TGTGCCATCAGTGGGAGTGGGGATGAAAAACTGTTTTTT. Its protein product is CAISGSGDEKLFF.

The chain recombines TRBV6-5 with TRBJ2-5, with 7 bases lining up with TRBD1. Germline V CDR1 and CDR2: MNHEY, SVGAGI. The CDR3 has 14 residues. Losses at the gene ends were 2 bases for V and 4 bases for J; bases not matched to a gene: 4. CDR3: CASSYLRGRETQYF. DNA for the CDR3: TGTGCCAGCAGTTACCTCAGGGGGAGAGAGACCCAGTACTTC.

Concerning this clone itself: Other DNA sequences within the sample encode an identical CDR3. The chain couples TRBV9 to TRBJ2-7; the D gene is possibly TRBD1 (8 bases). The CDR3 sequence is 17 residues long. Trimming took 0 bases from V and 2 from J, leaving 18 bases between them. Per the germline V gene, CDR1 is SGDLS and CDR2 is YYNGEE. The CDR3 DNA follows: TGTGCCAGCAGCGTAGATGGGAGGGCAGGGGGCCCCTACGAGCAGTACTTC. It codes for CASSVDGRAGGPYEQYF.

The J gene is TRBJ2-5, the V gene TRBV15; 13 positions agree with TRBD2. The CDR3 spans 17 residues. The germline V gene has CDR1 LNHNV and CDR2 YYDKDF (reference sequence). Trimming at V came to 3 bases and at J to 2 bases, leaving 6 bases not matched to a gene. The CDR3 nucleotides read TGTGCCACCAGCAGGGGGTCGACTAGCGGGGGGCAAGAGACCCAGTACTTC. This gives the protein CATSRGSTSGGQETQYF.

This clone has a single count. The chain combines TRBV29-1 with TRBJ2-1; D ambiguous. Trimming removed 5 bases at V and 0 bases at J, with 5 bases between. This CDR3 is 12 amino acids long. Germline CDR1 is SQVTM and CDR2 is ANQGSEA. This chain's CDR3 is CSVRFSYNEQFF. The CDR3 DNA reads as TGCAGCGTTCGCTTCTCCTACAATGAGCAGTTCTTC.

V and J are TRBV27 and TRBJ2-1, with TRBD2 matching 16 bases. The CDR3 runs to 17 residues. V shed 6 bases, J shed 7 bases, and the junction held 9 bases outside the gene matches. Germline values: CDR1 MNHEY, CDR2 SMNVEV (reference sequence). The CDR3 DNA sequence: TGTGCCAGCAGGAACAAACTGGGACTAGCGGGAGGGAATGAGCAGTTCTTC. As protein: CASRNKLGLAGGNEQFF.

V usage is TRBV19 and J usage is TRBJ1-1, with D maybe TRBD1 (5 bases). Deletions cut 11 bases from V and 0 bases from J, with 16 bases between. In germline, CDR1 is LNHDA, CDR2 SQIVND (reference sequence). CDR3 length: 14 amino acids. The CDR3 loop is CASRGYRMNTEAFF. DNA of the CDR3: TGTGCCTCAAGGGGCTATCGGATGAACACTGAAGCTTTCTTT.

The CDR3 DNA reads TGTGCCAGCAGATCCTACCCACTAGCGGGATTGTACAATGAGCAGTTCTTC. Encoded protein: CASRSYPLAGLYNEQFF. This chain joins TRBV7-2 and TRBJ2-1, with 10 bases that match TRBD2. V was pared by 6 bases and J by 4 bases, with 12 bases of the junction left unmatched. The length of the CDR3 is 17 residues. Germline V gives CDR1 SGHTA, CDR2 FQGNSA.

V is TRBV5-6 and J is TRBJ1-1; 8 bases map to TRBD1. V lost 5 bases, J lost 6 bases, and 12 bases stayed unmatched. The length of the CDR3 is 15 residues. The V gene's germline CDR1 is SGHDT and CDR2 YYEEEE. The CDR3 spells CASRSKTGVFAEAFF. CDR3 DNA sequence: TGTGCCAGCAGATCCAAGACAGGGGTCTTCGCTGAAGCTTTCTTT.

Remarks on this clone: Other DNA sequences within the sample encode an identical CDR3. The chain joins TRBV19 to TRBJ1-5, with D possibly matching TRBD1 (6 bases). Trimming pared 7 bases from V and 3 bases from J, leaving 7 bases between. This CDR3 spans 12 amino acids. Per germline, CDR1 LNHDA and CDR2 SQIVND (reference sequence). This CDR3 is CASNRVNQPQHF. CDR3 DNA: TGTGCCAGTAACAGGGTCAATCAGCCCCAGCATTTT.

The CDR3 region is CAISVTHMGRDTIYF. CDR3 coding DNA: TGTGCCATCAGTGTTACCCACATGGGGCGGGACACCATATATTTT. The chain has TRBV10-3 and TRBJ1-3; maybe TRBD1 (5 bases). The CDR3 is 15 amino acids. CDR1 and CDR2 from the germline V gene are ENHRY and SYGVKD. Trimming shortened V by 4 bases and J by 8 bases, and 18 bases separated the two germline ends.

V is TRBV4-3 and J is TRBJ2-7, with TRBD1 matching over 12 bases. The CDR3 is 15 residues long. Germline values: CDR1 LGHNA, CDR2 YSLEER. J lost 4 bases, V lost 3 bases, and 4 bases had no gene match. The CDR3: CASSQPGQGAYEQYF. CDR3 in DNA: TGCGCCAGCAGCCAGCCGGGACAGGGGGCGTACGAGCAGTACTTC.

This rearrangement joins TRBV7-8 to TRBJ2-7; 10 bases match TRBD2. Unmatched junction bases numbered 17, after V lost 5 bases and J lost 1 base. CDR1 is SGHVS, CDR2 FQNEAQ, per germline. The CDR3 spans 19 residues. CDR3: CASSAPGLTLAGPSYEQYF. The CDR3 nucleotides are TGTGCCAGCAGCGCCCCGGGCCTCACACTAGCGGGGCCATCCTACGAGCAGTACTTC.

This chain joins TRBV15 and TRBJ1-2, with TRBD1 matching over 10 bases. Per the germline V gene, CDR1 is LNHNV and CDR2 is YYDKDF (reference sequence). After removal of 3 bases from V and 6 bases from J, the junction contained 7 bases not matched to a gene. The CDR3 length is 15 residues. CDR3 protein: CATSSRDRGFHGYTF. CDR3 coding DNA: TGTGCCACCAGCAGCCGGGACAGGGGCTTCCATGGCTACACCTTC.

As DNA, the CDR3 is TGTGCCAGCAGCTTCTCAGGGAACACAGATACGCAGTATTTT. Residues: CASSFSGNTDTQYF. The chain uses TRBV11-2 and TRBJ2-3; weak D call: TRBD1 (5 bases). CDR1 is SGHAT and CDR2 is FQNNGV in the germline V gene. V lost 3 bases to trimming and J lost 2 bases, with 9 bases between them. The CDR3 has 14 residues.

The J gene is TRBJ2-5, the V gene TRBV7-9; D is unclear. Between the trimmed V and J ends, which lost 5 bases and 1 base, there was a span of 8 bases. CDR3 length: 13 amino acids. Per the germline V gene, CDR1 is SEHNR and CDR2 is FQNEAQ (reference sequence). The chain's CDR3 is CASSLKGQETQYF. CDR3 bases: TGTGCCAGCAGCCTCAAGGGCCAAGAGACCCAGTACTTC.

The chain has TRBV18 and TRBJ2-4, with 7 bases that match TRBD1. The CDR3 has 15 residues. Per the germline V gene, CDR1 is KGHSH and CDR2 is LQKENI. Trimming took 3 bases from V and 6 from J; bases not matched to a gene: 8. CDR3 nucleotides: TGTGCCAGCTCACCTAAGACAGGGTTCGTAAACATTCAGTACTTC. This translates into CASSPKTGFVNIQYF.

This sequence joins TRBV6-6 and TRBJ2-5, with TRBD2 identical over 7 bases. The germline gives CDR1 MNHNY, CDR2 SVGAGI (reference sequence). With 6 bases clipped from V and 5 bases from J, the junction kept 6 bases outside the gene matches. This CDR3 has 13 amino acids. The DNA for the CDR3 is TGTGCCAGCAGGAACCCCGGGGGGGAGACCCAGTACTTC. This gives the protein CASRNPGGETQYF.

The V call is TRBV19, the J call TRBJ2-7; TRBD1 matches 7 bases. This CDR3 is 14 amino acids long. V shed 5 bases and J 3 bases; nucleotides not matched to a gene: 7. Germline-derived CDR1 and CDR2 are LNHDA and SQIVND (reference sequence). As DNA, the CDR3 is TGTGCCAGTAGTCGCTCGGGACAGCTCTACGAGCAGTACTTC. Translating it yields CASSRSGQLYEQYF.

A remark on this clone: This CDR3 is also generated by other DNA sequences in the sample. V gene TRBV6-5 combines with J gene TRBJ2-1, with D perhaps matching TRBD1 (6 bases). Trimming left V 0 bases short and J 8 bases short, with 8 bases between. The length of the CDR3 is 13 residues. Germline V lookup: CDR1 MNHEY, CDR2 SVGAGI. The CDR3 reads CASSYSTGYEQFF. The CDR3 nucleotides are TGTGCCAGCAGTTACTCGACAGGCTATGAGCAGTTCTTC.

The rearrangement uses TRBV27 and TRBJ2-3; weak D call: TRBD2 (5 bases). V lost 6 bases to trimming and J lost 0 bases, with 10 bases between them. The CDR3 length is 14 residues. Germline lookup yields CDR1 MNHEY and CDR2 SMNVEV (reference sequence). CDR3 residues: CASRLVGSTDTQYF. CDR3 nucleotide sequence: TGTGCCAGCAGACTAGTGGGTAGCACAGATACGCAGTATTTT.

The chain couples TRBV20-1 to TRBJ2-7; D is unresolved. V lost 3 bases and J lost 7, with 10 bases in between. CDR1 is DFQATT, CDR2 SNEGSKA, per germline (reference sequence). The CDR3 has 11 amino acids. The CDR3: CSARAVREQYF. The CDR3 DNA sequence: TGCAGTGCTAGGGCGGTTCGGGAGCAGTACTTC.

The chain combines TRBV5-8 with TRBJ1-1; D perhaps matches TRBD1 (6 bases). This CDR3 spans 18 amino acids. The ends were cut back, 2 bases at V and 1 base at J, with 21 bases in the middle. Germline CDR1 and CDR2: SGHTS and YDEGEE. The CDR3, as DNA: TGTGCCAGCAGCTTAGGGCCCCCACCGGGACACCCGAACACTGAAGCTTTCTTT. This sequence encodes CASSLGPPPGHPNTEAFF. Using reference TRBV5-8 and TRBJ1-1 for the parts outside the CDR3, the full variable domain is EAGVTQSPTHLIKTRGQQATLRCSPISGHTSVYWYQQALGLGLQFLLWYDEGEERNRGNFPPRFSGRQFPNYSSELNVNALELEDSALYLCASSLGPPPGHPNTEAFFGQGTRLTVV.

The V call is TRBV15, the J call TRBJ2-7; 11 bases agree with TRBD1. The CDR3 spans 20 residues. CDR1 and CDR2 (germline): LNHNV, YYDKDF (reference sequence). V trimming: 0 bases; J trimming: 3 bases; junction bases outside the gene matches: 16. This chain's CDR3 is CATSRDEDRGRIVPNYEQYF. CDR3 sequence (DNA): TGTGCCACCAGCAGAGATGAGGACAGGGGGCGAATAGTCCCTAACTACGAGCAGTACTTC. Based on the CDR3 plus reference TRBV15 and TRBJ2-7, the full variable domain is DAMVIQNPRYQVTQFGKPVTLSCSQTLNHNVMYWYQQKSSQAPKLLFHYYDKDFNNEADTPDNFQSRRPNTSFCFLDIRSPGLGDTAMYLCATSRDEDRGRIVPNYEQYFGPGTRLTVT.

This chain links TRBV21-1 with TRBJ2-1. TRBV21-1 is assigned pseudogene status. The length of the CDR3 is 14 residues. CDR3 DNA: TGTGCCAGCAGCAAAGAGGGGAGAACCAATGAGCAGTTCTTC. Protein sequence: CASSKEGRTNEQFF.

The V gene is TRBV7-8, the J gene TRBJ1-5; D call uncertain. The germline gives CDR1 SGHVS, CDR2 FQNEAQ. The ends were cut back, 5 bases at V and 3 bases at J, with 14 bases in the middle. The CDR3 runs 15 residues. The CDR3 coding sequence is TGTGCCAGCAGCACGTATGACCGTCTCAATCAGCCCCAGCATTTT. Its translation: CASSTYDRLNQPQHF.

The rearrangement uses TRBV18 and TRBJ2-5, with D perhaps matching TRBD2 (6 bases). V gave up 2 bases and J gave up 1 base, with 11 bases separating them. This CDR3 region has 15 residues. The germline CDR1 and CDR2 sequences are KGHSH and LQKENI. CDR3 sequence (DNA): TGTGCCAGCTCACCAATTTCTAGCGCCCAAGAGACCCAGTACTTC. It specifies CASSPISSAQETQYF.